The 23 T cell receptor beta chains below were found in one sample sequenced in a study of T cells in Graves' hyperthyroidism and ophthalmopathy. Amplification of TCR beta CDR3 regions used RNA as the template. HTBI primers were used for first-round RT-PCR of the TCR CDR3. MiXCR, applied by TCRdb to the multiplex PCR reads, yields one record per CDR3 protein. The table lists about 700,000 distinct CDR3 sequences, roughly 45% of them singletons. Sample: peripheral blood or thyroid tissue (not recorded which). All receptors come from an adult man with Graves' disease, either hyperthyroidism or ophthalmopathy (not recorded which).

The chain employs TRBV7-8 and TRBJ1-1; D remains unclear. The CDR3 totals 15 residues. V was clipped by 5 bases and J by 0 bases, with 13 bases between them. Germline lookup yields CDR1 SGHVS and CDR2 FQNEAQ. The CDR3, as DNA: TGTGCCAGCAGCCCAGGACCGCTCATGAACACTGAAGCTTTCTTT. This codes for CASSPGPLMNTEAFF. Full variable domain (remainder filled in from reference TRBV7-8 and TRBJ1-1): GAGVSQSPRYKVAKRGQDVALRCDPISGHVSLFWYQQALGQGPEFLTYFQNEAQLDKSGLPSDRFFAERPEGSVSTLKIQRTQQEDSAVYLCASSPGPLMNTEAFFGQGTRLTVV.

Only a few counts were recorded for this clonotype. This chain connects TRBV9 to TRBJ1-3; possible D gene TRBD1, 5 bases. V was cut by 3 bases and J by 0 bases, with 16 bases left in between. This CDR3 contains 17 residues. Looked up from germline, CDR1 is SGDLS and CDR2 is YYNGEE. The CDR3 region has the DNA TGTGCCAGCAGCGCCAATCCGGGACGGAACTCTGGAAACACCATATATTTT. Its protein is CASSANPGRNSGNTIYF.

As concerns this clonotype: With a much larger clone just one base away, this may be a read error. CDR3 loop: CASRTTSGGAETQYF. The CDR3 DNA follows: TGTGCCAGCAGGACGACTAGCGGGGGGGCGGAGACCCAGTACTTC. The rearrangement links TRBV7-9 to TRBJ2-5; 14 bases line up with TRBD2. Germline loops: CDR1 SEHNR, CDR2 FQNEAQ (reference sequence). After removal of 6 bases from V and 5 bases from J, the junction contained 5 bases not matched to a gene. The CDR3 length is 15 residues.

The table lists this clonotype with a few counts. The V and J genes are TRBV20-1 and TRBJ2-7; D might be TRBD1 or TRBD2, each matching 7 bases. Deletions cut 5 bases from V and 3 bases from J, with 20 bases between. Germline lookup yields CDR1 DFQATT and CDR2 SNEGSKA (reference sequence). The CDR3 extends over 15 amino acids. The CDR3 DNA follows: TGCAGTGCTCTCAGCCGGGGGGACAGAGTCTACGAGCAGTACTTC. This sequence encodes CSALSRGDRVYEQYF.

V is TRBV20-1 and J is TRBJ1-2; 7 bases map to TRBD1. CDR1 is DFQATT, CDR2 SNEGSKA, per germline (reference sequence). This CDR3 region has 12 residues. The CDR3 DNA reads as TGCAGCGTTGATCCGACAGGGAATGGCTACACCTTC. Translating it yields CSVDPTGNGYTF.

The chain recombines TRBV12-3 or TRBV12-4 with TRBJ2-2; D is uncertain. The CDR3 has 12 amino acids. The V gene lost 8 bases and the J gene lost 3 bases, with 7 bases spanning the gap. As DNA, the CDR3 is TGTGCCAGCGAGAAGGACACCGGGGAGCTGTTTTTT. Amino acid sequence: CASEKDTGELFF.

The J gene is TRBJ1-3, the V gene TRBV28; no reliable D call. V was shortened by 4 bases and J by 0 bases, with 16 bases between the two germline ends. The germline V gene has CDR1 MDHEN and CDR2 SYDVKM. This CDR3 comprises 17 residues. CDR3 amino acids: CASSSTQRASSGNTIYF. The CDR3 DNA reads TGTGCCAGCAGTTCCACTCAGAGGGCTTCCTCTGGAAACACCATATATTTT.

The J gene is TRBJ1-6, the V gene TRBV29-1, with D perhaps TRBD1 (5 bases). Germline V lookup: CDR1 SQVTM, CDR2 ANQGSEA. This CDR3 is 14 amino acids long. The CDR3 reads CSVMPTADNSPLHF. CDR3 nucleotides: TGCAGTGTTATGCCGACAGCCGATAATTCACCCCTCCACTTT.

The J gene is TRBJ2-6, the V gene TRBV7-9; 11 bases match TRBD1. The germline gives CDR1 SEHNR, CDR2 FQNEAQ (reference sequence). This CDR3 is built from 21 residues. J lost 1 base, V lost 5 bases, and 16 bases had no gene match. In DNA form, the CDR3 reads TGTGCCAGCAGCAAAGGACGAATAGGACAGGGGGCAAAGTCTGGGGCCAACGTCCTGACTTTC. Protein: CASSKGRIGQGAKSGANVLTF.

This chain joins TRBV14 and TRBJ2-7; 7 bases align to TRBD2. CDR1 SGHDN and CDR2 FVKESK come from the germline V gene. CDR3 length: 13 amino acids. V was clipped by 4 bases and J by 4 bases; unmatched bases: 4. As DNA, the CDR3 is TGTGCCAGCAGCCGAGCGGGACTGTACGAGCAGTACTTC. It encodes CASSRAGLYEQYF.

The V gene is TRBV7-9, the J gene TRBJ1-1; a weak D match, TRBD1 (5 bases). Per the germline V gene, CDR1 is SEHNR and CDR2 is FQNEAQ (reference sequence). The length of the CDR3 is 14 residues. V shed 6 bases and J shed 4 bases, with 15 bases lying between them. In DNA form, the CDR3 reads TGTGCCAGCAGTTACGGGGGGGTTCGCACTGAAGCTTTCTTT. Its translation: CASSYGGVRTEAFF.

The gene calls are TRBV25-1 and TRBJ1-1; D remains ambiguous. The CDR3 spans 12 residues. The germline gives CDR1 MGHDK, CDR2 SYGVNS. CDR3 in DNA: TGTGCTAGTAGAGACGGGATCACTGAAGCTTTCTTT. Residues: CASRDGITEAFF. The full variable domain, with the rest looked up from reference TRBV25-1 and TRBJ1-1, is EADIYQTPRYLVIGTGKKITLECSQTMGHDKMYWYQQDPGMELHLIHYSYGVNSTEKGDLSSESTVSRIRTEHFPLTLESARPSHTSQYLCASRDGITEAFFGQGTRLTVV.

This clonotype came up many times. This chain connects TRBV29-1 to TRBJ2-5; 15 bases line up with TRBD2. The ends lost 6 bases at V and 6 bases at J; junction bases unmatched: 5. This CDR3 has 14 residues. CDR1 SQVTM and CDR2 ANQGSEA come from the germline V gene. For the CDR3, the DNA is TGCAGCGTCGGACTAGCGGGGGGGTCAAAGACCCAGTACTTC. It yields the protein CSVGLAGGSKTQYF. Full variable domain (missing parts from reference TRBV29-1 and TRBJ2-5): SAVISQKPSRDICQRGTSLTIQCQVDSQVTMMFWYRQQPGQSLTLIATANQGSEATYESGFVIDKFPISRPNLTFSTLTVSNMSPEDSSIYLCSVGLAGGSKTQYFGPGTRLLVL.

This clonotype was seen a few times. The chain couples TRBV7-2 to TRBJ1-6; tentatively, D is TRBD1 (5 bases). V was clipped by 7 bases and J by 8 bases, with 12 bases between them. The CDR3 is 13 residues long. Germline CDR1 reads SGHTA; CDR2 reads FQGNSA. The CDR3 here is CASKDRWDSPLHF. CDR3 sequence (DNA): TGTGCCAGCAAAGACAGATGGGATTCACCCCTCCACTTT.

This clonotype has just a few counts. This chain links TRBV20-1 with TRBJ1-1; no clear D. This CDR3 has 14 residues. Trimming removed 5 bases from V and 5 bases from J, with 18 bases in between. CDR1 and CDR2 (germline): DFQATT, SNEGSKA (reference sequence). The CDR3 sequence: CSAPESQFGTEAFF. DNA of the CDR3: TGCAGTGCTCCAGAGTCCCAGTTCGGGACTGAAGCTTTCTTT.

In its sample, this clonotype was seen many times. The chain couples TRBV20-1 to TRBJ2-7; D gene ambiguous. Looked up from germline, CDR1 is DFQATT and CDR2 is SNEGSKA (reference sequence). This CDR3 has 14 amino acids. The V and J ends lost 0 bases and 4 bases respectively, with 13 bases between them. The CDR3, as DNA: TGCAGTGCTAGAGATAGAACACGGGCATACGAGCAGTACTTC. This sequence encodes CSARDRTRAYEQYF.

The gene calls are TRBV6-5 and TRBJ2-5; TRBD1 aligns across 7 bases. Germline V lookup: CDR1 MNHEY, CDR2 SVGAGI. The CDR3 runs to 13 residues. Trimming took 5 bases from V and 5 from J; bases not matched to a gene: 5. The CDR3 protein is CASSLQGFETQYF. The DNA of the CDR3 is TGTGCCAGCAGTCTACAGGGGTTTGAGACCCAGTACTTC.

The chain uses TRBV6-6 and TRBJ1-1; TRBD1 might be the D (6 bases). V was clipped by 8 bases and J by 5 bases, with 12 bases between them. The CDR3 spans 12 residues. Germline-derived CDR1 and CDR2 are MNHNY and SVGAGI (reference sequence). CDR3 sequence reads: CASWGAGTEAFF. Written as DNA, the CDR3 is TGTGCCAGCTGGGGGGCCGGGACTGAAGCTTTCTTT.

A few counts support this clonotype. The CDR3 DNA follows: TGTGCCAGCAACCTACGACAGGGTCACTATGGCTACACCTTC. It codes for CASNLRQGHYGYTF. The rearrangement uses TRBV12-3 or TRBV12-4 and TRBJ1-2, with TRBD1 matching 7 bases. The CDR3 spans 14 residues. V was pared by 7 bases and J by 3 bases, with 8 bases of the junction left unmatched.

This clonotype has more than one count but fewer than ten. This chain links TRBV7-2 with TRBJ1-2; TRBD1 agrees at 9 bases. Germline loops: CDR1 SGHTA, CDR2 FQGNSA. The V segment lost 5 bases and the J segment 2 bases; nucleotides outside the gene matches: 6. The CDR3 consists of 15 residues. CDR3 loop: CASSHRQGVNYGYTF. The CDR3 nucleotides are TGTGCCAGCAGCCACCGACAGGGGGTGAACTATGGCTACACCTTC.

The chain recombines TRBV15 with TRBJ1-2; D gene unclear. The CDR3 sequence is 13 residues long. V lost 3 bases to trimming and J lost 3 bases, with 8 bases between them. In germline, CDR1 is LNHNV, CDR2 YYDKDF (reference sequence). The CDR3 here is CATSSPGDYGYTF. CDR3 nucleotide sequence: TGTGCCACCAGCAGCCCCGGCGACTATGGCTACACCTTC.

The CDR3 here is CASSEGTGVWTQYF. The CDR3 coding sequence is TGTGCCAGCAGCGAAGGGACAGGCGTGTGGACCCAGTACTTC. V usage is TRBV21-1 and J usage is TRBJ2-5; the D segment call TRBD1 is taken from the table without a DNA check. TRBV21-1 is given as a pseudogene. This CDR3 has 14 amino acids.

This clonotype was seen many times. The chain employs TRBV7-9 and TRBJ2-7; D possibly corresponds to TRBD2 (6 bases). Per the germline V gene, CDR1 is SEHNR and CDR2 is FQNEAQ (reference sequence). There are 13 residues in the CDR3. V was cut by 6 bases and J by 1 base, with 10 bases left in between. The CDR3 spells CASSRDWSYEQYF. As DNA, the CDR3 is TGTGCCAGCAGTCGGGACTGGTCCTACGAGCAGTACTTC.